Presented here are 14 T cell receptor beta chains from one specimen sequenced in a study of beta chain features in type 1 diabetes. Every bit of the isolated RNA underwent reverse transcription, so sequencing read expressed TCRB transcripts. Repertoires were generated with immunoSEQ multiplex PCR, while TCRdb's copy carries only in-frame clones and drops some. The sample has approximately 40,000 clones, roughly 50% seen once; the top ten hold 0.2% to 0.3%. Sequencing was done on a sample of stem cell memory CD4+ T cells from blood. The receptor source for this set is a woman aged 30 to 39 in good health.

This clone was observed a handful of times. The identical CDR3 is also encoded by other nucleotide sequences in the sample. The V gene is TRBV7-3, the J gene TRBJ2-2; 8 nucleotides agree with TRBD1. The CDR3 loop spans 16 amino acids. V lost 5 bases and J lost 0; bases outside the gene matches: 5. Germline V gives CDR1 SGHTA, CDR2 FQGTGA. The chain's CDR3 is CASSSRQGTNTGELFF. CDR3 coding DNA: TGTGCCAGCAGCAGCCGACAGGGGACGAACACCGGGGAGCTGTTTTTT. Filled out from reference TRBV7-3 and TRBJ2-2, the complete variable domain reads GAGVSQTPSNKVTEKGKYVELRCDPISGHTALYWYRQSLGQGPEFLIYFQGTGAADDSGLPNDRFFAVRPEGSVSTLKIQRTERGDSAVYLCASSSRQGTNTGELFFGEGSRLTVL.

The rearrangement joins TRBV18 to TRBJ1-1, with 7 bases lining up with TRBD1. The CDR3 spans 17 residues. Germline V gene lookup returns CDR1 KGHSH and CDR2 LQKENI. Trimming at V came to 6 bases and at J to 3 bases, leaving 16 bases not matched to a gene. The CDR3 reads CASSTGDSRLGHTEAFF. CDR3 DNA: TGTGCCAGCTCTACGGGGGACAGTCGTCTGGGGCACACTGAAGCTTTCTTT.

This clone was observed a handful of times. The CDR3 sequence: CATTPPPWYEQYF. CDR3 bases: TGTGCCACTACCCCTCCCCCGTGGTACGAGCAGTACTTC. The rearrangement links TRBV7-9 to TRBJ2-7; D gene uncertain. The CDR3 extends over 13 amino acids. Germline CDR1 is SEHNR and CDR2 is FQNEAQ (reference sequence). V was trimmed by 10 bases and J by 4 bases, leaving 17 bases between them.

CDR3 coding DNA: TGTGCCAGCAGAACTAGCGGGAGTATTTACGAGCAGTACTTC. Protein: CASRTSGSIYEQYF. The chain joins TRBV28 to TRBJ2-7, with 11 nucleotides matching TRBD2. The CDR3 runs 14 residues. Looked up from germline, CDR1 is MDHEN and CDR2 is SYDVKM. V lost 6 bases, J lost 4 bases, and 5 bases stayed unmatched.

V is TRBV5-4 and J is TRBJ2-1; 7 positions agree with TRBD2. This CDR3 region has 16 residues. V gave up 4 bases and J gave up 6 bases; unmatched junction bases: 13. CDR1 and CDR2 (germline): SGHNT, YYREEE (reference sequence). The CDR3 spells CASSSLGGGGINEQFF. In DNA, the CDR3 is TGTGCCAGCAGCAGTCTTGGCGGGGGAGGAATCAATGAGCAGTTCTTC. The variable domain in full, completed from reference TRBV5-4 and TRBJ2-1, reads ETGVTQSPTHLIKTRGQQVTLRCSSQSGHNTVSWYQQALGQGPQFIFQYYREEENGRGNFPPRFSGLQFPNYSSELNVNALELDDSALYLCASSSLGGGGINEQFFGPGTRLTVL.

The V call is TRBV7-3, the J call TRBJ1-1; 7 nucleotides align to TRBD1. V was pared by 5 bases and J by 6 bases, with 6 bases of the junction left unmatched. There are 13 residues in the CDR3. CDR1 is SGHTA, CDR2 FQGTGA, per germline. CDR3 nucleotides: TGTGCCAGCAGCAGGGACAGTGGGGCTGAAGCTTTCTTT. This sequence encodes CASSRDSGAEAFF.

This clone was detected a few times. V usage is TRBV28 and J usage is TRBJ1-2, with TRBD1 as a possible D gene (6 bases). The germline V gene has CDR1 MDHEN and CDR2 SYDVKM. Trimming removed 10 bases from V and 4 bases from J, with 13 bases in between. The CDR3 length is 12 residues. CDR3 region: CATGGQPYGYTF. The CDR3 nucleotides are TGTGCCACCGGAGGACAGCCCTATGGCTACACCTTC.

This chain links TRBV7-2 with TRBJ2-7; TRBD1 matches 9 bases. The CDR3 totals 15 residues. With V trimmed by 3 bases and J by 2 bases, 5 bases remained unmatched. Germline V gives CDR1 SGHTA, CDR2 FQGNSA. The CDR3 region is CASSFGTGLAYEQYF. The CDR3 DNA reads TGTGCCAGCAGCTTCGGGACAGGGTTAGCCTACGAGCAGTACTTC.

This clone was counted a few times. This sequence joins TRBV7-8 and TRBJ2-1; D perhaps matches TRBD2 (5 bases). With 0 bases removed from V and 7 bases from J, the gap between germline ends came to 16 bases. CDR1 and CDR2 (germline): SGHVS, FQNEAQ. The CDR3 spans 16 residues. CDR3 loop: CASSLAAGWLGNEQFF. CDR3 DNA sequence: TGTGCCAGCAGCTTAGCGGCGGGTTGGCTCGGGAATGAGCAGTTCTTC.

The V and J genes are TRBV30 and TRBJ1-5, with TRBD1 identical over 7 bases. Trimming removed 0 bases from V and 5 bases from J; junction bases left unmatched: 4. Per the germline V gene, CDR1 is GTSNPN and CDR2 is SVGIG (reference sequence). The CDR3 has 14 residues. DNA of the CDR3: TGTGCCTGGAGTGTACGACAGGGCTATCAGCCCCAGCATTTT. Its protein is CAWSVRQGYQPQHF. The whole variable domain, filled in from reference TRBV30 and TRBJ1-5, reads SQTIHQWPATLVQPVGSPLSLECTVEGTSNPNLYWYRQAAGRGLQLLFYSVGIGQISSEVPQNLSASRPQDRQFILSSKKLLLSDSGFYLCAWSVRQGYQPQHFGDGTRLSIL.

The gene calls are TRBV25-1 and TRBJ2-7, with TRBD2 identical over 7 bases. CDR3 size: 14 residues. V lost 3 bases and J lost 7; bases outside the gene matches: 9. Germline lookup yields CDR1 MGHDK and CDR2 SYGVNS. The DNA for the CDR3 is TGTGCCAGCAGTGAGGGGGAGTGGGGAGGGGAGCAGTACTTC. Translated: CASSEGEWGGEQYF.

CDR3 region: CASSRGGSAGVRETQYF. DNA for the CDR3: TGTGCCAGCAGCCGAGGAGGTTCCGCGGGAGTTCGAGAGACCCAGTACTTC. The genes are TRBV7-9 and TRBJ2-5; 7 nucleotides agree with TRBD2. After removal of 5 bases from V and 4 bases from J, the junction contained 16 bases not matched to a gene. Germline V gene sequence: CDR1 SEHNR, CDR2 FQNEAQ (reference sequence). CDR3 size: 17 residues.

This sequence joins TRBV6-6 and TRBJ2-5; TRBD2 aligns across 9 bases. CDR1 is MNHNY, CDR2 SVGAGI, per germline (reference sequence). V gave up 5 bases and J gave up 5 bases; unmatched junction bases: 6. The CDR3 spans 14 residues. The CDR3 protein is CASSRLAGVETQYF. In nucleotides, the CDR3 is TGTGCCAGCAGTCGATTAGCGGGAGTTGAGACCCAGTACTTC.

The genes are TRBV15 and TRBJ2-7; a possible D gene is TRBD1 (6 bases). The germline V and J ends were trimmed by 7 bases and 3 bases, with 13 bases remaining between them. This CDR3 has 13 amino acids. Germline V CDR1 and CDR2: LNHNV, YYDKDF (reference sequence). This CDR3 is CATKPGQRYEQYF. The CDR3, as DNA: TGTGCCACCAAGCCTGGACAGCGCTACGAGCAGTACTTC.